This paragraph reports one TCR beta chain. Its antigen is undetermined. As to time point: blood from clinic visit 5 months post-surgery; TSC patient then seizure free. Germline V gives CDR1 MNHNS, CDR2 SASEGT. The CDR3 runs 12 residues. Trimming stripped 2 bases from V and 10 bases from J, with 11 bases between. These data come from a study of brain T cells in children with intractable seizures. Findings and caveats of the study: Clones missing pre-surgery may reflect undersampling of that blood sample.

TCRdb keeps only in-frame clones here, not all; method: immunoSEQ multiplex PCR. The repertoire holds about 340,000 clones, with 93% as singletons. The chain links TRBV6-1 to TRBJ2-5; D gene unclear. The clonotype was recovered from a boy younger than two with tuberous sclerosis and intractable seizures. Sequencing was performed on peripheral blood, taken less than 6 months after surgery. The CDR3 region is CASSESGVSQYF. CDR3 sequence (DNA): TGTGCCAGCAGTGAATCTGGGGTGAGCCAGTACTTC.